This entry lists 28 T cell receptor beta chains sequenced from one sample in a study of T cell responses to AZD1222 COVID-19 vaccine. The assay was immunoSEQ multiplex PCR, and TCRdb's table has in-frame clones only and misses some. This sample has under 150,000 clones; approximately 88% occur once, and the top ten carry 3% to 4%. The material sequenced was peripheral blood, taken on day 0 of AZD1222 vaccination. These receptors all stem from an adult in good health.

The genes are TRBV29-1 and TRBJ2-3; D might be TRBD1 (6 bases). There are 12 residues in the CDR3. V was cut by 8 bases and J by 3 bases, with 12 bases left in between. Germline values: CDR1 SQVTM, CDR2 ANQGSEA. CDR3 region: CSYAQGTDTQYF. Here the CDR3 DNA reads TGCAGCTATGCACAGGGTACAGATACGCAGTATTTT.

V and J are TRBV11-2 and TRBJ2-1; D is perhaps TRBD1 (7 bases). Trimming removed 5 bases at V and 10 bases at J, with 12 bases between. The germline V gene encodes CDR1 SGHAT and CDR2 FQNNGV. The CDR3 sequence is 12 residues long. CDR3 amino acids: CASSPGGGEQFF. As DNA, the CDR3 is TGTGCCAGCAGCCCCGGAGGGGGCGAGCAGTTCTTC. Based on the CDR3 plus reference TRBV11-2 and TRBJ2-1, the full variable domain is EAGVAQSPRYKIIEKRQSVAFWCNPISGHATLYWYQQILGQGPKLLIQFQNNGVVDDSQLPKDRFSAERLKGVDSTLKIQPAKLEDSAVYLCASSPGGGEQFFGPGTRLTVL.

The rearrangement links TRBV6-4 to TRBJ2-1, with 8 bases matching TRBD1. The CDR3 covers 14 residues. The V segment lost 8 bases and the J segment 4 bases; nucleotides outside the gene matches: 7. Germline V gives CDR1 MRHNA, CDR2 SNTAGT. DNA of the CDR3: TGTGCCAGCTCCCCGGGACAGGAGTACAATGAGCAGTTCTTC. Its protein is CASSPGQEYNEQFF.

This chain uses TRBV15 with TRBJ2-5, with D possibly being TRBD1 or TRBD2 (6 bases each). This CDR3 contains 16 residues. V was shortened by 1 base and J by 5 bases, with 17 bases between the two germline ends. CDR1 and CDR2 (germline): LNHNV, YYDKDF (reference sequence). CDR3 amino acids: CATSRARVGAGETQYF. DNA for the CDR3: TGTGCCACCAGCAGAGCCCGAGTGGGGGCGGGGGAGACCCAGTACTTC.

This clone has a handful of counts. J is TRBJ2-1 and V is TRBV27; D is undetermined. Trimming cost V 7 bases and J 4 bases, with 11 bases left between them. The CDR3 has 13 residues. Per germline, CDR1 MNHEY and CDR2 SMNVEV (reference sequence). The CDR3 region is CASTTWGYNEQFF. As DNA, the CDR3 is TGTGCCAGCACGACGTGGGGTTACAATGAGCAGTTCTTC.

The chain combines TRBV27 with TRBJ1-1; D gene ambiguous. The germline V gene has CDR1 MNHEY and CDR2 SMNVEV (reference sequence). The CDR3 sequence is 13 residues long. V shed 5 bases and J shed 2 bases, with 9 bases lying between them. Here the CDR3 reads CASSPTGNTEAFF. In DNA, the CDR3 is TGTGCCAGCAGTCCTACGGGAAACACTGAAGCTTTCTTT.

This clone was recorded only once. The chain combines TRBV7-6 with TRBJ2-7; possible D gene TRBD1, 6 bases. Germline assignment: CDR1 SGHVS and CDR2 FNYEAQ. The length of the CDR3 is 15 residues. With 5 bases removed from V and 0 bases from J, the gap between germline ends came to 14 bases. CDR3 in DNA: TGTGCCAGCAGCATCACTCCGGACAGCTCCTACGAGCAGTACTTC. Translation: CASSITPDSSYEQYF.

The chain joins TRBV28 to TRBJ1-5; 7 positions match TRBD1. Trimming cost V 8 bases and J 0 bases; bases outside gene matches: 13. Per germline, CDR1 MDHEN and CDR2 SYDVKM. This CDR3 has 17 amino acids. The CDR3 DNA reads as TGTGCCAGCCTGGGACAGCAGGTAGAGGGTAGCAATCAGCCCCAGCATTTT. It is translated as CASLGQQVEGSNQPQHF. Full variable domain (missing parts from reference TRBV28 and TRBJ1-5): DVKVTQSSRYLVKRTGEKVFLECVQDMDHENMFWYRQDPGLGLRLIYFSYDVKMKEKGDIPEGYSVSREKKERFSLILESASTNQTSMYLCASLGQQVEGSNQPQHFGDGTRLSIL.

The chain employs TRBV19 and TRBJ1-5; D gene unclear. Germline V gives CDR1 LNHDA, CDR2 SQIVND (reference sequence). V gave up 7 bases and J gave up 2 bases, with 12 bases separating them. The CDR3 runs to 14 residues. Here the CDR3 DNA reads TGTGCCAGTAAGGTTCCCGGAGGCAATCAGCCCCAGCATTTT. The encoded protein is CASKVPGGNQPQHF.

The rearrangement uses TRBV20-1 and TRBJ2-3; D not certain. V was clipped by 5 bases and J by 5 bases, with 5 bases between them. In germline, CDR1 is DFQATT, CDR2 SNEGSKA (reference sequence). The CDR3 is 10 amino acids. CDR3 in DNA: TGCAGTGCTGTTCTAGATACGCAGTATTTT. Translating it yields CSAVLDTQYF.

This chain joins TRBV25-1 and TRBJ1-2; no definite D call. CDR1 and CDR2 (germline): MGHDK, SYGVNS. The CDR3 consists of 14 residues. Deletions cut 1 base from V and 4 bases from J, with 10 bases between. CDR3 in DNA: TGTGCCAGCAGTGAATCAGGCAGGTCCTATGGCTACACCTTC. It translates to CASSESGRSYGYTF.

CDR3 residues: CASSSKGLDEKLFF. CDR3 nucleotide sequence: TGTGCCAGCAGTTCCAAGGGACTAGATGAAAAACTGTTTTTT. The chain combines TRBV6-6 with TRBJ1-4, with a tentative D call TRBD1 (5 bases). This CDR3 contains 14 residues. V lost 4 bases and J 6 bases, leaving 12 bases between the germline ends. Germline CDR1 MNHNY, CDR2 SVGAGI (reference sequence).

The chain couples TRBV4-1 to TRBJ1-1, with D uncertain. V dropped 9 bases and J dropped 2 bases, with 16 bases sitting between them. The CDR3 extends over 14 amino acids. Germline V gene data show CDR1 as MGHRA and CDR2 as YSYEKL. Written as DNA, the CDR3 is TGCGCCAGTCGTGGGTTACTTAAAAACACTGAAGCTTTCTTT. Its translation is CASRGLLKNTEAFF.

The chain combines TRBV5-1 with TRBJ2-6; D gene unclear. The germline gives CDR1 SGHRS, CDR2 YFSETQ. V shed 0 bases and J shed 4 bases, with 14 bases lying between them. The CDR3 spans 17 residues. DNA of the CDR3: TGCGCCAGCAGCTTGGGATCCACTCAGGCCGGGGCCAACGTCCTGACTTTC. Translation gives CASSLGSTQAGANVLTF. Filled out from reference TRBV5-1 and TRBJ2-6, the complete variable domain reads KAGVTQTPRYLIKTRGQQVTLSCSPISGHRSVSWYQQTPGQGLQFLFEYFSETQRNKGNFPGRFSGRQFSNSRSEMNVSTLELGDSALYLCASSLGSTQAGANVLTFGAGSRLTVL.

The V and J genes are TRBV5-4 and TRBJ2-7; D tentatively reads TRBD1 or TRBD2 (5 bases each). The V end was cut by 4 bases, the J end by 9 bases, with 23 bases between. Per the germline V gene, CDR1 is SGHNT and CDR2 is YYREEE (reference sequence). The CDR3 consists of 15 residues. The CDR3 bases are TGTGCCAGCAGCCCATATCAAACAGTCGGGGCCGGGCAGTACTTC. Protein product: CASSPYQTVGAGQYF. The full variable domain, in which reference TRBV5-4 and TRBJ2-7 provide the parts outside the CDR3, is ETGVTQSPTHLIKTRGQQVTLRCSSQSGHNTVSWYQQALGQGPQFIFQYYREEENGRGNFPPRFSGLQFPNYSSELNVNALELDDSALYLCASSPYQTVGAGQYFGPGTRLTVT.

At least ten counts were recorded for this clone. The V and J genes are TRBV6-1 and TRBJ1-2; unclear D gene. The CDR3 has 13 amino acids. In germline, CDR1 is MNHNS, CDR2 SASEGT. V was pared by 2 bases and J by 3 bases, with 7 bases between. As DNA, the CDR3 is TGTGCCAGCAGTGAATCATATGACTATGGCTACACCTTC. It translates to CASSESYDYGYTF.

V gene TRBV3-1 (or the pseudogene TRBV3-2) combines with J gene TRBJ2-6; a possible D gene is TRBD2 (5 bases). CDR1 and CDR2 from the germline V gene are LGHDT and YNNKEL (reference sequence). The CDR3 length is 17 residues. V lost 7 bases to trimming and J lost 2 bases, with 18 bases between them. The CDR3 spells CASTPREPGAGANVLTF. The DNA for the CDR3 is TGTGCCAGCACCCCGAGGGAGCCAGGCGCTGGGGCCAACGTCCTGACTTTC.

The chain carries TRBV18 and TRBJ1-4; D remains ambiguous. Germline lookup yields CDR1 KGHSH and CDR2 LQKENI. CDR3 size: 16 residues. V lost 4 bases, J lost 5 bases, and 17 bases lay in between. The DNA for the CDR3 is TGTGCCAGCTCACTAAGACACGGACCGGGGAATGAAAAACTGTTTTTT. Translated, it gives CASSLRHGPGNEKLFF.

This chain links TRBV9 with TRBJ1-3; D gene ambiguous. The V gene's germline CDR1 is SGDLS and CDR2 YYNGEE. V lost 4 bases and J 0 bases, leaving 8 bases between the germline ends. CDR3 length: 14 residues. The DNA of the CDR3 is TGTGCCAGCAGCCCCCAGGTCTCTGGAAACACCATATATTTT. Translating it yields CASSPQVSGNTIYF.

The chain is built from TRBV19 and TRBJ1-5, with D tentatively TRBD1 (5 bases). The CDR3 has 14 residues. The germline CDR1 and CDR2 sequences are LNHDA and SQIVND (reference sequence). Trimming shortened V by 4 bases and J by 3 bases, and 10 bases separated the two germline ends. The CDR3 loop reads CASSTTGLNQPQHF. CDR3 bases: TGTGCCAGTAGTACTACAGGTCTCAATCAGCCCCAGCATTTT.

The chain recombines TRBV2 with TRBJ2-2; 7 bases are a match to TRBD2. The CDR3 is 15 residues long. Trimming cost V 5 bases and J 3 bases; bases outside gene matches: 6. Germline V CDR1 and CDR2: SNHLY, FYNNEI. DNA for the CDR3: TGTGCCAGCAGTCAAAGGGCGGGAGACACCGGGGAGCTGTTTTTT. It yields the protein CASSQRAGDTGELFF.

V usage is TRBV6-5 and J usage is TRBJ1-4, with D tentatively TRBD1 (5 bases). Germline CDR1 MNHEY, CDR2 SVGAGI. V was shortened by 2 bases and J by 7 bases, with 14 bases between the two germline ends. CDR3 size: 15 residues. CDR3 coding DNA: TGTGCCAGCAGTTACGATTCGGGACGTTTTGAAAAACTGTTTTTT. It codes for CASSYDSGRFEKLFF.

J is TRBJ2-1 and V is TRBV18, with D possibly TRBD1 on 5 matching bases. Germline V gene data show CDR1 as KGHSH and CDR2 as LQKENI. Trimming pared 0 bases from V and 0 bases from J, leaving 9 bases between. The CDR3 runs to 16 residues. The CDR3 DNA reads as TGTGCCAGCTCACCACCGGGGCAGAGCTCCTACAATGAGCAGTTCTTC. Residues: CASSPPGQSSYNEQFF.

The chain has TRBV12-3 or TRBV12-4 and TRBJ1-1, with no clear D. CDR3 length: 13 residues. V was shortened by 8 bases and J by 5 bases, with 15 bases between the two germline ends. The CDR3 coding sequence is TGTGCCAGCCGCTTGAATGGGGAGACTGAAGCTTTCTTT. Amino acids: CASRLNGETEAFF.

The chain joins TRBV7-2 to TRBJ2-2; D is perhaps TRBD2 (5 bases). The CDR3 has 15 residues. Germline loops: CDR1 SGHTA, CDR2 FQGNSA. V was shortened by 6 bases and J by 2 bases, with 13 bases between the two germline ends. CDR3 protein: CASRKPGSNTGELFF. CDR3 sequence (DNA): TGTGCCAGCAGGAAGCCGGGAAGTAACACCGGGGAGCTGTTTTTT.

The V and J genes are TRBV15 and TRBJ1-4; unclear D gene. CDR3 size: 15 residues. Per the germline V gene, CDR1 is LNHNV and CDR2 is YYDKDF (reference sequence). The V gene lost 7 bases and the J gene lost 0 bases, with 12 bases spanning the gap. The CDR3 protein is CATMPFGATNEKLFF. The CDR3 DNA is TGTGCCACCATGCCGTTCGGGGCAACTAATGAAAAACTGTTTTTT.

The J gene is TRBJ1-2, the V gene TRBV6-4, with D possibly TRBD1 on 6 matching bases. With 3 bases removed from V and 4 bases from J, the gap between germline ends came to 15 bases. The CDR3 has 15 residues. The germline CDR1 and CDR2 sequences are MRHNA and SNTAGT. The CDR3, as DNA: TGTGCCAGCAGTGAGGACAGTGTCTCGGGCTATGGCTACACCTTC. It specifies CASSEDSVSGYGYTF.

DNA for the CDR3: TGCGCCAGCAGCCAATTTGCGGGGACTGGAAACACCATATATTTT. This sequence encodes CASSQFAGTGNTIYF. The V call is TRBV4-1, the J call TRBJ1-3; D ambiguous. Trimming took off 2 bases at V and 2 bases at J, with 10 bases between the two ends. The CDR3 sequence is 15 residues long. Germline V gives CDR1 MGHRA, CDR2 YSYEKL.